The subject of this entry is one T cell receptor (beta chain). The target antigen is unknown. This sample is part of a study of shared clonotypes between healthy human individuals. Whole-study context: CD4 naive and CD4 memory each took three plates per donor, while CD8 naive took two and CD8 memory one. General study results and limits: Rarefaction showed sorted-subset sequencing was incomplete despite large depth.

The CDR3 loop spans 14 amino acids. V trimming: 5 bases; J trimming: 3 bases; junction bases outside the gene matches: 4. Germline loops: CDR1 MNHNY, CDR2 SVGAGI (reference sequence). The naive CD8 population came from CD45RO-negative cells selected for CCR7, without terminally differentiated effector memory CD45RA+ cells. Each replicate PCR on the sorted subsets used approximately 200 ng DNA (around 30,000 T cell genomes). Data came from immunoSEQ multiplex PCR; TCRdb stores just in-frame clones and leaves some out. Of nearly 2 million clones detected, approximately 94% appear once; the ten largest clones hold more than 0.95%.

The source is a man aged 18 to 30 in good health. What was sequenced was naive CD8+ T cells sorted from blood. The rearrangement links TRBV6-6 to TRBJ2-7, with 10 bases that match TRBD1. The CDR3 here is CASSRQGAIYEQYF. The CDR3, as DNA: TGTGCCAGCAGTCGACAGGGGGCGATCTACGAGCAGTACTTC.